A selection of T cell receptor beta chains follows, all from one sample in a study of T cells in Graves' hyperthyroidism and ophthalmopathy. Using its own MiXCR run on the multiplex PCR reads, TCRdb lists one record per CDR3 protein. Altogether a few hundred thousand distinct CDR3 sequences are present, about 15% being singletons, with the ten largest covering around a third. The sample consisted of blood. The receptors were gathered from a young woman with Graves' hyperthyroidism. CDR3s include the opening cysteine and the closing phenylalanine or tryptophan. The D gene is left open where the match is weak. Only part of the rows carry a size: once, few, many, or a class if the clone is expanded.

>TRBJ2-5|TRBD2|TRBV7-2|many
TGTGCCAGCTCCTCCCCCTTAGCGGGGAAAGAGACCCAGTACTTC
CASSSPLAGKETQYF
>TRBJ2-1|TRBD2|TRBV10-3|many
TGTGCCATCAGTGATCTCTCGCGGGAGGGCGGAGATGAGCAGTTCTTC
CAISDLSREGGDEQFF
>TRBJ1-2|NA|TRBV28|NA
TGTGCCAGCGGTTCTACTACCCCGACAGCCACCTTC
CASGSTTPTATF
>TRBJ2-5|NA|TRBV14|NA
TGTGCCAGCAGCCAAGGAACCACTCCTAGGCTCTACCAAGAGACCCAGTACTTC
CASSQGTTPRLYQETQYF
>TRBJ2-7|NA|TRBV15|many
TGTGCCACCAGCAGACCCGACAGGAACTCCTACGAGCAGTACTTC
CATSRPDRNSYEQYF
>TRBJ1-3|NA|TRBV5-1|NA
TGCGCCAGCAGCTTGGTCCCAGGGGAATCTGGAAACACCATATATTTT
CASSLVPGESGNTIYF
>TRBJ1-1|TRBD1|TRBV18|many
TGTGCCAGCTCACCATGGGGACAGGGGACGGGGAACACTGAAGCTTTCTTT
CASSPWGQGTGNTEAFF
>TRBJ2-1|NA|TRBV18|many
TGTGCCAGCTCACCGGAGGGAGTAGGAGAGCAGTTCTTC
CASSPEGVGEQFF
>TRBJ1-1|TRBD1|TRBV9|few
TGTGCCAGCAGCCACGGACAGGGTATGAACACTGAAGCTTTCTTT
CASSHGQGMNTEAFF
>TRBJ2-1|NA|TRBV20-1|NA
TGCAGTGCACCAAACCGGATGGACAATGAGCAGTTCTTC
CSAPNRMDNEQFF
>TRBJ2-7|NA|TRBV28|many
TGTGCCAGCAGTTTAGCGAGTTCCTACGAGCAGTACTTC
CASSLASSYEQYF
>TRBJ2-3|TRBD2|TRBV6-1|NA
TGTGCCAGCAGTTGGGGACTAGCGTTCCGCACAGATACGCAGTATTTT
CASSWGLAFRTDTQYF